This TCR beta chain is from a study of control samples from healthy donors and cancer patients. Measured with immunoSEQ multiplex PCR; TCRdb has only the in-frame clones, and not every one. In the table there are 150,000 to 200,000 clones, 85% to 90% of which are singletons. V lost 5 bases and J lost 5; bases outside the gene matches: 15. This CDR3 is built from 17 residues. Germline lookup yields CDR1 SGHDN and CDR2 FVKESK. The chain recombines TRBV14 with TRBJ1-2, with TRBD1 matching 9 bases. The clonotype was recovered from a man younger than 45 in good health. The specimen was blood. The CDR3 DNA sequence: TGTGCCAGCAGCACTCGGAACCCGGGACAGGGCAGATATGGCTACACCTTC. This gives the protein CASSTRNPGQGRYGYTF.